Detailed here is one T cell receptor (beta chain). This sample is part of a study of T-cell memory formation after mild COVID-19. Across the study: Each donor largely had its own TCR clusters.

TCRdb independently ran MiXCR on the 5' RACE reads; one entry per CDR3 protein. In the table there are 250,000 to 400,000 distinct CDR3 sequences, 14% of which are singletons. V was cut by 5 bases and J by 1 base, with 11 bases left in between. Germline V gene data show CDR1 as SGHRS and CDR2 as YFSETQ. The CDR3 is 14 residues long. Sequencing input: PBMCs or a T cell subset sorted from them (not recorded which). The V gene is TRBV5-1, the J gene TRBJ2-3, with D possibly TRBD1 on 6 matching bases. The sequence was obtained from a man between 18 and 29 years old who had mild COVID-19 (a few samples of this study predate the infection). Cell type and time point are not known. The CDR3 is CASSTRQGTDTQYF. As DNA, the CDR3 is TGCGCCAGCAGTACCCGACAGGGCACAGATACGCAGTATTTT.